Listed here is a single T cell receptor beta chain. The investigators reverse transcribed all of the isolated RNA, so they sequenced expressed TCRB transcripts. The table came from immunoSEQ multiplex PCR; TCRdb's copy has only in-frame clones and leaves some out. The profile covers roughly 290,000 clones, with 8% appearing a single time and more than 0.8% taken by the ten largest. The sample comes from a study of beta chain features in type 1 diabetes. Whole-study context: Healthy donors resembled patients in age, gender and cell yields.

The CDR3 totals 14 residues. V gave up 1 base and J gave up 11 bases; unmatched junction bases: 8. Germline CDR1 SGHAT, CDR2 FQNNGV. The chain couples TRBV11-2 to TRBJ2-5; 9 bases line up with TRBD2. This receptor was identified in a woman younger than 30 in good health. The specimen was central memory CD4+ T cells from blood. CDR3 sequence (DNA): TGTGCCAGCAGCTTAGGAGGGGCTAGCGGGGAGCAGTACTTC. Amino acids: CASSLGGASGEQYF.